The 30 T cell receptor beta chains below all came from one sample that was sequenced in a study of blood T cell repertoires in COVID-19. Here immunoSEQ multiplex PCR was the method, and the copy in TCRdb shows in-frame clones only, minus some. The sample has 90,000 or so clones; 75% to 90% are singletons. The sequenced sample consisted of peripheral blood. These receptor sequences come from a man aged 60-69 years with acute or convalescent COVID-19.

This clone was detected a few times. This CDR3 is CASRPGLAGENTGELFF. DNA for the CDR3: TGTGCCAGCAGACCGGGACTAGCGGGGGAAAACACCGGGGAGCTGTTTTTT. The rearrangement uses TRBV3-1 (or the pseudogene TRBV3-2) and TRBJ2-2; 14 bases line up with TRBD2. The CDR3 spans 17 residues. Losses at the gene ends were 6 bases for V and 2 bases for J; bases not matched to a gene: 5. The germline gives CDR1 LGHDT, CDR2 YNNKEL (reference sequence).

The DNA of the CDR3 is TGTGCTAGTGGTTTGGTACTACAGAACACTGAAGCTTTCTTT. Protein sequence: CASGLVLQNTEAFF. This sequence joins TRBV12-5 and TRBJ1-1, with D uncertain. Germline-derived CDR1 and CDR2 are LGHNT and FRNRAP. This CDR3 contains 14 residues. V was shortened by 0 bases and J by 1 base, with 6 bases between the two germline ends.

The chain uses TRBV30 and TRBJ2-1; maybe TRBD2 (6 bases). Looked up from germline, CDR1 is GTSNPN and CDR2 is SVGIG (reference sequence). Trimming removed 3 bases from V and 9 bases from J, with 15 bases in between. The CDR3 is 13 amino acids. In DNA, the CDR3 is TGTGCCTGGAGGGACCTTAGCGGCGGTGAGCAGTTCTTC. This encodes CAWRDLSGGEQFF.

The rearrangement uses TRBV28 and TRBJ1-2; a weak D match, TRBD1 (6 bases). Germline V gene lookup returns CDR1 MDHEN and CDR2 SYDVKM. Trimming took off 7 bases at V and 0 bases at J, with 21 bases between the two ends. The CDR3 is 17 amino acids. This chain's CDR3 is CASTIGGSYTSNYGYTF. The CDR3 bases are TGTGCCAGCACCATTGGGGGCAGCTACACCTCTAACTATGGCTACACCTTC.

CDR3 sequence (DNA): TGTGCTAGTGGTTTGGGCGGCCAGAACACTGAAGCTTTCTTT. Protein product: CASGLGGQNTEAFF. The V and J genes are TRBV12-5 and TRBJ1-1; D not resolved. Looked up from germline, CDR1 is LGHNT and CDR2 is FRNRAP. Trimming removed 1 base at V and 1 base at J, with 7 bases between. The CDR3 sequence is 14 residues long.

The chain combines TRBV5-1 with TRBJ1-6; D may be TRBD1 (5 bases). Germline CDR1 and CDR2: SGHRS and YFSETQ. The CDR3 runs 18 residues. V was pared by 4 bases and J by 7 bases, with 24 bases between. As DNA, the CDR3 is TGCGCCAGCAGCCTGTCCGGAGGCAGGGAGGGACTGAATTCACCCCTCCACTTT. This translates into CASSLSGGREGLNSPLHF.

This clone was observed a single time. The chain employs TRBV24-1 and TRBJ2-3; D gene unclear. The V and J ends lost 5 bases and 2 bases respectively, with 13 bases between them. The CDR3 covers 15 residues. Germline V gene sequence: CDR1 KGHDR, CDR2 SFDVKD. The CDR3 bases are TGTGCCACCAGTGTTCCTACTCTAAACACAGATACGCAGTATTTT. This sequence encodes CATSVPTLNTDTQYF.

V and J are TRBV27 and TRBJ1-6, with D possibly being TRBD1 (5 bases). V was cut by 0 bases and J by 7 bases, with 13 bases left in between. This CDR3 comprises 16 residues. The germline CDR1 and CDR2 sequences are MNHEY and SMNVEV (reference sequence). CDR3 nucleotides: TGTGCCAGCAGTTTATCGAGGGACGGGAGGAATTCACCCCTCCACTTT. Its translation: CASSLSRDGRNSPLHF.

Here the CDR3 reads CAWTGLSSNTEAFF. CDR3 sequence (DNA): TGTGCCTGGACAGGGTTATCATCGAACACTGAAGCTTTCTTT. The chain couples TRBV30 to TRBJ1-1; D might be TRBD1 (5 bases). Trimming removed 4 bases at V and 1 base at J, with 13 bases between. This CDR3 is built from 14 residues. The germline V gene encodes CDR1 GTSNPN and CDR2 SVGIG (reference sequence).

This clone showed up many times. CDR3 DNA: TGTGCCAGCAGCTTCTGGGCGGGGGCACAAGAGACCCAGTACTTC. Its protein product is CASSFWAGAQETQYF. The gene calls are TRBV11-2 and TRBJ2-5; maybe TRBD2 (7 bases). This CDR3 has 15 amino acids. V lost 3 bases to trimming and J lost 2 bases, with 13 bases between them. CDR1 is SGHAT and CDR2 is FQNNGV in the germline V gene.

V is TRBV7-6 and J is TRBJ2-7; a possible D gene is TRBD2 (5 bases). Germline values: CDR1 SGHVS, CDR2 FNYEAQ. The V gene lost 1 base and the J gene lost 2 bases, with 9 bases spanning the gap. The CDR3 sequence is 14 residues long. The CDR3 DNA reads as TGTGCCAGCAGCTTAGAGAGAGGGCCCTACGAGCAGTACTTC. This sequence encodes CASSLERGPYEQYF.

The sample holds a few counts of this clone. CDR3 loop: CASSQSGREQETQYF. CDR3 in DNA: TGCGCCAGCAGCCAGAGCGGGAGGGAGCAAGAGACCCAGTACTTC. J is TRBJ2-5 and V is TRBV4-1; 10 bases map to TRBD2. CDR3 length: 15 residues. Germline loops: CDR1 MGHRA, CDR2 YSYEKL. Germline trimming cut 3 bases from V and 2 bases from J; bases unmatched to any gene: 3.

The gene calls are TRBV19 and TRBJ1-2; 8 bases are shared with TRBD1. This CDR3 has 15 amino acids. V trimming: 4 bases; J trimming: 4 bases; junction bases outside the gene matches: 8. CDR1 is LNHDA and CDR2 is SQIVND in the germline V gene (reference sequence). The CDR3 reads CASSNPGQVFYGYTF. The CDR3 coding sequence is TGTGCCAGTAGTAACCCGGGACAGGTTTTCTATGGCTACACCTTC.

This clone showed up just a few times. The chain links TRBV19 to TRBJ1-5; no clear D gene. CDR1 and CDR2 from the germline V gene are LNHDA and SQIVND (reference sequence). The germline V and J ends were trimmed by 3 bases and 5 bases, with 11 bases remaining between them. The CDR3 contains 14 residues. The CDR3 here is CASSMRSEYQPQHF. In DNA form, the CDR3 reads TGTGCCAGTAGTATGAGGTCTGAGTATCAGCCCCAGCATTTT.

This chain connects TRBV19 to TRBJ2-7, with a possible D match to TRBD1 (5 bases). This CDR3 region has 15 residues. Germline V gene lookup returns CDR1 LNHDA and CDR2 SQIVND (reference sequence). V lost 4 bases and J 1 base, leaving 14 bases between the germline ends. Here the CDR3 DNA reads TGTGCCAGTAGTACGTGGCAGGGTTTATCCTACGAGCAGTACTTC. The encoded protein is CASSTWQGLSYEQYF.

The J gene is TRBJ1-2, the V gene TRBV4-3; 8 nucleotides align to TRBD1. The J segment lost 5 bases and the V segment lost 3 bases, leaving 8 bases of the junction unmatched. Per germline, CDR1 LGHNA and CDR2 YSLEER. The CDR3 covers 15 residues. CDR3 coding DNA: TGCGCCAGCAGCCAGACAGGGGCCGATGGGTATGGCTACACCTTC. Its protein is CASSQTGADGYGYTF.

On this clone itself: This sample includes further DNA sequences coding for the same CDR3. The rearrangement uses TRBV19 and TRBJ2-7; 12 bases are a match to TRBD1. The V gene end was trimmed by 6 bases and the J gene end by 0 bases; junction bases not matched to a gene: 3. The length of the CDR3 is 15 residues. Germline V CDR1 and CDR2: LNHDA, SQIVND (reference sequence). The CDR3 here is CASRSGQGASYEQYF. Here the CDR3 DNA reads TGTGCCAGTAGATCGGGACAGGGGGCCTCCTACGAGCAGTACTTC.

This chain joins TRBV5-1 and TRBJ2-5; perhaps TRBD2 as D (5 bases). Trimming took 2 bases from V and 7 from J, leaving 12 bases between them. Germline V gives CDR1 SGHRS, CDR2 YFSETQ. The CDR3 is 13 amino acids. The CDR3 spells CASSFPGGGTQYF. The DNA for the CDR3 is TGCGCCAGCAGCTTTCCCGGAGGTGGGACCCAGTACTTC. Based on the CDR3 plus reference TRBV5-1 and TRBJ2-5, the full variable domain is KAGVTQTPRYLIKTRGQQVTLSCSPISGHRSVSWYQQTPGQGLQFLFEYFSETQRNKGNFPGRFSGRQFSNSRSEMNVSTLELGDSALYLCASSFPGGGTQYFGPGTRLLVL.

The CDR3, as DNA: TGCGCCAGCAGCTTGGAAGCGGTTTCACCCCTCCACTTT. Protein: CASSLEAVSPLHF. V usage is TRBV5-1 and J usage is TRBJ1-6, with unresolved D. V shed 0 bases and J shed 9 bases, with 7 bases lying between them. The CDR3 is made up of 13 amino acids. Germline CDR1 is SGHRS and CDR2 is YFSETQ.

The V and J genes are TRBV5-1 and TRBJ2-5; 10 nucleotides line up with TRBD1. J gave up 5 bases and V 4 bases, and 11 bases lay outside the gene matches. Germline CDR1 reads SGHRS; CDR2 reads YFSETQ. The CDR3 is 16 residues long. Here the CDR3 reads CASSPWGDRGQETQYF. DNA of the CDR3: TGCGCCAGCAGCCCCTGGGGGGACAGGGGCCAGGAGACCCAGTACTTC.

The gene calls are TRBV10-1 and TRBJ1-1, with no clear D. Trimming removed 5 bases from V and 1 base from J, with 8 bases in between. This CDR3 comprises 13 residues. Germline V gene data show CDR1 as WNHNN and CDR2 as SYGVQD (reference sequence). The chain's CDR3 is CASSPRGNTEAFF. The CDR3, as DNA: TGCGCCAGCAGTCCTCGGGGGAACACTGAAGCTTTCTTT.

This clone was observed a handful of times. This rearrangement joins TRBV18 to TRBJ2-3; TRBD1 is a possible D gene (6 bases). This CDR3 is built from 15 residues. In germline, CDR1 is KGHSH, CDR2 LQKENI. Trimming left V 4 bases short and J 12 bases short, with 23 bases between. The CDR3 is CASSHGTPPVISQYF. CDR3 in DNA: TGTGCCAGCTCACACGGGACACCGCCAGTTATATCTCAGTATTTT.

The chain links TRBV10-2 to TRBJ2-3, with 10 bases fitting TRBD2. The CDR3 spans 18 residues. The germline V gene encodes CDR1 WSHSY and CDR2 SAAADI. Unmatched junction bases numbered 10, after V lost 4 bases and J lost 0 bases. Here the CDR3 reads CASSAWASGGTSTDTQYF. The CDR3 coding sequence is TGCGCCAGCAGTGCTTGGGCTAGCGGGGGTACTAGCACAGATACGCAGTATTTT.

The sample holds one count of this clone. The rearrangement joins TRBV2 to TRBJ1-2; D not certain. This CDR3 has 13 residues. Deletions cut 4 bases from V and 3 bases from J, with 9 bases between. Germline V lookup: CDR1 SNHLY, CDR2 FYNNEI. The CDR3 here is CASSGLSDYGYTF. The CDR3 nucleotides are TGTGCCAGCAGTGGTCTCAGCGACTATGGCTACACCTTC.

The genes are TRBV28 and TRBJ2-7; D is perhaps TRBD1 (6 bases). There are 13 residues in the CDR3. The V and J ends lost 6 bases and 3 bases respectively, with 12 bases between them. CDR1 is MDHEN and CDR2 is SYDVKM in the germline V gene. As DNA, the CDR3 is TGTGCCAGCAGGGACAGATTTTACTACGAGCAGTACTTC. Translated: CASRDRFYYEQYF.

The chain combines TRBV13 with TRBJ1-6; D not certain. Germline V lookup: CDR1 PRHDT, CDR2 FYEKMQ (reference sequence). V lost 3 bases and J lost 7, with 4 bases in between. The CDR3 covers 12 residues. The CDR3 bases are TGTGCCAGCAGCTTGCGAAATTCACCCCTCCACTTT. The encoded protein is CASSLRNSPLHF.

The CDR3 DNA is TGTGCCAGCAGTGTTAACTCTGCGGGGGGTTATAGCAATCAGCCCCAGCATTTT. Translated, it gives CASSVNSAGGYSNQPQHF. The chain is built from TRBV2 and TRBJ1-5; possibly TRBD1 for D (5 bases). The CDR3 spans 18 residues. V was cut by 4 bases and J by 0 bases, with 19 bases left in between. Germline-derived CDR1 and CDR2 are SNHLY and FYNNEI.

The rearrangement uses TRBV19 and TRBJ1-5; 8 nucleotides agree with TRBD1. Unmatched junction bases numbered 12, after V lost 5 bases and J lost 3 bases. The CDR3 spans 17 residues. CDR1 is LNHDA and CDR2 is SQIVND in the germline V gene (reference sequence). The CDR3 here is CASSRPPGQAINQPQHF. DNA of the CDR3: TGTGCCAGTAGTCGCCCTCCGGGACAGGCTATCAATCAGCCCCAGCATTTT.

This chain links TRBV6-5 with TRBJ1-2; 7 nucleotides line up with TRBD1. In germline, CDR1 is MNHEY, CDR2 SVGAGI. V dropped 6 bases and J dropped 4; count of bases not matched to a gene: 8. This CDR3 has 14 residues. The CDR3 DNA is TGTGCCAGCAGGCGACAGGGCCTCCTCTATGGCTACACCTTC. It yields the protein CASRRQGLLYGYTF.

V gene TRBV7-9 combines with J gene TRBJ2-1, with unresolved D. V was pared by 2 bases and J by 8 bases, with 13 bases between. In germline, CDR1 is SEHNR, CDR2 FQNEAQ (reference sequence). The CDR3 length is 14 residues. CDR3 in amino acids: CASSLNPLYDEQFF. The CDR3 bases are TGTGCCAGCAGCTTAAATCCCCTTTATGATGAGCAGTTCTTC.